Sequencing of this T cell receptor beta chain was carried out in a study of blood T cell repertoires in COVID-19. At the level of the study: Acute-phase and convalescent COVID-19 samples originated in the United States, Italy and Spain. PBMCs, B-cell-depleted T cells, or T cells provided the cDNA or gDNA that made up the material.

In the authors' methods: Amplification with reference gene primers provided the estimates of nucleated cell counts. Assay used: immunoSEQ multiplex PCR; TCRdb lists only in-frame clones, some missing. V and J calls plus clone size are reproduced from that table; the DNA served to infer D and trimming. The data contain roughly 70,000 clones, 80% to 85% of them singletons. The CDR3 is 14 residues long. Germline CDR1 is SGHKS and CDR2 is YYEKEE (reference sequence). V lost 6 bases and J 4 bases, leaving 14 bases between the germline ends. The chain employs TRBV5-5 and TRBJ1-3; TRBD1 is a possible D gene (6 bases). This receptor was obtained from a woman aged 60-70 years with acute or convalescent COVID-19. The sequenced sample was peripheral blood. The CDR3 DNA follows: TGTGCCAGCACCATGGGGGCTGCCGGAAACACCATATATTTT. Translated: CASTMGAAGNTIYF.